In this sample, the clone carrying this TCR beta chain turned up once. TCRdb redid the calling of the 5' RACE reads with MiXCR, one entry per CDR3 protein. The repertoire includes tens of thousands of distinct CDR3 sequences, roughly 28% of them detected once, and 3.2% sits in the top ten. The memory fraction was CD4+CD45RO+CD25- cells. Sequenced: tumor-infiltrating memory CD4+ T cells sorted from the breast tumor. Subset defined: memory CD4+ T cells, CD4+CD45RO+CD25-. The TCR originated in a female donor with breast cancer.

This chain's CDR3 is CASRRLREAGELFF. The CDR3 DNA follows: TGTGCCAGCAGAAGGTTGCGGGAGGCCGGGGAGCTGTTTTTT. The chain has TRBV27 and TRBJ2-2; 8 nucleotides match TRBD2. Germline assignment: CDR1 MNHEY and CDR2 SMNVEV (reference sequence). V was clipped by 6 bases and J by 6 bases; unmatched bases: 6. This CDR3 has 14 residues.